A single sample gave rise to the 23 T cell receptor beta chains below, sequenced in a study of identical twins. TCRdb itself ran the 5' RACE reads through MiXCR, one entry per CDR3 protein. Found here are fewer than 800,000 distinct CDR3 sequences, under 8.5% of them singletons; the top ten hold over 1.5%. These records were also assigned to another study, of yellow fever vaccine responses in identical twins.

The sample consisted of PBMCs. These receptors all stem from a woman under 30 in good health.

The chain links TRBV20-1 to TRBJ1-1; TRBD1 matches at 9 bases. Germline V gene data show CDR1 as DFQATT and CDR2 as SNEGSKA (reference sequence). The CDR3 has 15 residues. V shed 1 base and J 4 bases; nucleotides not matched to a gene: 7. In nucleotides, the CDR3 is TGCAGTGCTAGAGGTTCCACAGGGGGCATCACTGAAGCTTTCTTT. It translates to CSARGSTGGITEAFF.

This clonotype was recorded many times. The chain has TRBV5-1 and TRBJ2-1; TRBD2 is a possible D gene (6 bases). The ends were cut back, 4 bases at V and 5 bases at J, with 13 bases in the middle. CDR3 length equals 14 residues. Germline CDR1 is SGHRS and CDR2 is YFSETQ. In nucleotides, the CDR3 is TGCGCCAGCAGCGTTAGCGGCAGGAACAATGAGCAGTTCTTC. Translating gives CASSVSGRNNEQFF.

This clonotype showed up many times. The chain combines TRBV2 with TRBJ2-5; D unclear. Germline CDR1 SNHLY, CDR2 FYNNEI. Trimming removed 7 bases from V and 0 bases from J, with 6 bases in between. This CDR3 has 12 residues. The CDR3 sequence is CASIMYQETQYF. The CDR3 DNA follows: TGTGCCAGCATAATGTACCAAGAGACCCAGTACTTC. Drawing the rest from reference TRBV2 and TRBJ2-5, the complete variable domain is EPEVTQTPSHQVTQMGQEVILRCVPISNHLYFYWYRQILGQKVEFLVSFYNNEISEKSEIFDDQFSVERPDGSNFTLKIRSTKLEDSAMYFCASIMYQETQYFGPGTRLLVL.

In this sample, this clonotype turned up a few times. The V and J genes are TRBV12-3 or TRBV12-4 and TRBJ1-2; D gene unclear. CDR3 length equals 13 residues. Deletions cut 5 bases from V and 3 bases from J, with 10 bases between. The CDR3 loop is CASSDGRYYGYTF. Written as DNA, the CDR3 is TGTGCCAGCAGTGATGGACGGTACTATGGCTACACCTTC.

This clonotype was seen ten or more times. The chain links TRBV7-6 to TRBJ2-7; 10 nucleotides agree with TRBD1. The CDR3 contains 14 residues. From germline, CDR1 is SGHVS and CDR2 FNYEAQ. The J segment lost 1 base and the V segment lost 7 bases, leaving 4 bases of the junction unmatched. The CDR3 coding sequence is TGTGCCAGCACCCCGGGACAGGGGTCCTACGAGCAGTACTTC. Its protein product is CASTPGQGSYEQYF.

This clonotype was observed many times. The genes are TRBV7-2 and TRBJ2-3, with TRBD2 identical over 10 bases. This CDR3 has 14 amino acids. J was trimmed by 2 bases and V by 6 bases; bases with no gene match: 2. Looked up from germline, CDR1 is SGHTA and CDR2 is FQGNSA. CDR3 sequence (DNA): TGTGCCAGCAGACTAGCGGGACCCACAGATACGCAGTATTTT. Amino acid sequence: CASRLAGPTDTQYF.

This clonotype was seen only a few times. The chain joins TRBV10-3 to TRBJ1-2, with 8 bases that match TRBD1. After removal of 3 bases from V and 8 bases from J, the junction contained 5 bases not matched to a gene. This CDR3 comprises 13 residues. Germline-derived CDR1 and CDR2 are ENHRY and SYGVKD. CDR3 sequence: CAISDPQGVGYTF. The CDR3 DNA sequence: TGTGCCATCAGTGACCCACAGGGGGTCGGCTACACCTTC.

V gene TRBV7-9 combines with J gene TRBJ1-2; 9 nucleotides match TRBD1. The ends lost 1 base at V and 11 bases at J; junction bases unmatched: 5. Germline CDR1 and CDR2: SEHNR and FQNEAQ (reference sequence). This CDR3 contains 13 residues. The CDR3: CASSLGDREVYTF. CDR3 DNA: TGTGCCAGCAGCTTAGGGGACAGGGAGGTATACACCTTC. Combining the CDR3 with reference TRBV7-9 and TRBJ1-2 gives the whole variable domain DTGVSQNPRHKITKRGQNVTFRCDPISEHNRLYWYRQTLGQGPEFLTYFQNEAQLEKSRLLSDRFSAERPKGSFSTLEIQRTEQGDSAMYLCASSLGDREVYTFGSGTRLTVV.

This clonotype was seen at least ten times. The chain employs TRBV4-1 and TRBJ2-1; 8 bases align to TRBD2. The V gene end was trimmed by 0 bases and the J gene end by 5 bases; junction bases not matched to a gene: 6. The CDR3 runs 16 residues. CDR1 MGHRA and CDR2 YSYEKL come from the germline V gene. In nucleotides, the CDR3 is TGCGCCAGCAGCCAAGAGTCAGCGGGGGCCAACAATGAGCAGTTCTTC. This gives the protein CASSQESAGANNEQFF.

This clonotype was counted at least ten times. The chain couples TRBV9 to TRBJ2-6; D unclear. CDR3 length: 16 amino acids. The V and J ends lost 0 bases and 2 bases respectively, with 9 bases between them. The V gene's germline CDR1 is SGDLS and CDR2 YYNGEE. CDR3 loop: CASSVVTGPGANVLTF. The CDR3 nucleotides read TGTGCCAGCAGCGTAGTAACCGGGCCTGGGGCCAACGTCCTGACTTTC.

The rearrangement uses TRBV7-8 and TRBJ1-5, with no clear D. Trimming took 2 bases from V and 0 from J, leaving 17 bases between them. This CDR3 is 18 amino acids long. Germline loops: CDR1 SGHVS, CDR2 FQNEAQ. Written as DNA, the CDR3 is TGTGCCAGCAGCTTATACCCTTTCTCGCAATCTAGCAATCAGCCCCAGCATTTT. It codes for CASSLYPFSQSSNQPQHF.

This clonotype has only a few counts. CDR3 bases: TGCAGTGTCAAACAGGATATAGCCAAAAACATTCAGTACTTC. It encodes CSVKQDIAKNIQYF. The chain carries TRBV20-1 and TRBJ2-4; D may be TRBD1 (5 bases). This CDR3 spans 14 amino acids. In germline, CDR1 is DFQATT, CDR2 SNEGSKA (reference sequence). V shed 7 bases and J shed 0 bases, with 13 bases lying between them.

The table lists this clonotype with a few counts. The chain is built from TRBV20-1 and TRBJ2-1; 11 bases are shared with TRBD2. The V and J ends lost 3 bases and 2 bases, in that order; junction bases with no gene match: 12. The CDR3 is 18 residues long. The germline V gene encodes CDR1 DFQATT and CDR2 SNEGSKA (reference sequence). The CDR3 DNA reads as TGCAGTGCTAGGGACGTGCTAGCGGGAGGTCCCCCCTACAATGAGCAGTTCTTC. Translated, it gives CSARDVLAGGPPYNEQFF.

The gene calls are TRBV6-1 and TRBJ2-5, with D hard to call. Germline CDR1 is MNHNS and CDR2 is SASEGT. Trimming removed 5 bases at V and 0 bases at J, with 13 bases between. This CDR3 spans 15 amino acids. CDR3: CASSPWPPYQETQYF. The CDR3 DNA follows: TGTGCCAGCAGTCCGTGGCCTCCGTACCAAGAGACCCAGTACTTC.

A few counts support this clonotype. The chain employs TRBV11-2 and TRBJ2-3, with D perhaps TRBD1 (6 bases). Germline V lookup: CDR1 SGHAT, CDR2 FQNNGV. The ends were cut back, 4 bases at V and 7 bases at J, with 15 bases in the middle. The CDR3 has 14 amino acids. CDR3 sequence (DNA): TGTGCCAGCAGCTCGACCTCAGGGGAATATACGCAGTATTTT. It is translated as CASSSTSGEYTQYF.

The CDR3 reads CATSDPLNRVGKNIQYF. The CDR3 DNA sequence: TGTGCCACCAGCGACCCTCTAAACAGGGTCGGCAAAAACATTCAGTACTTC. The rearrangement links TRBV15 to TRBJ2-4; maybe TRBD1 (6 bases). The CDR3 has 17 amino acids. From germline, CDR1 is LNHNV and CDR2 YYDKDF (reference sequence). Deletions cut 5 bases from V and 3 bases from J, with 20 bases between.

The V gene is TRBV11-3, the J gene TRBJ1-1, with unresolved D. Between the trimmed V and J ends, which lost 2 bases and 6 bases, there was a span of 10 bases. The CDR3 consists of 13 residues. Germline V CDR1 and CDR2: SGHNT, YENEEA. The chain's CDR3 is CASSLSFPSEAFF. Written as DNA, the CDR3 is TGTGCCAGCAGCTTATCGTTCCCCTCTGAAGCTTTCTTT.

This clonotype was seen at least ten times. V usage is TRBV20-1 and J usage is TRBJ2-3; 9 positions agree with TRBD2. This CDR3 has 14 residues. CDR1 and CDR2 from the germline V gene are DFQATT and SNEGSKA (reference sequence). V shed 3 bases and J 1 base; nucleotides not matched to a gene: 2. The CDR3 bases are TGCAGTGCTAGGCTAGCGGGGCGCACAGATACGCAGTATTTT. It encodes CSARLAGRTDTQYF.

The rearrangement joins TRBV20-1 to TRBJ2-1; the match to TRBD2 covers 13 bases. J gave up 6 bases and V 1 base, and 9 bases lay outside the gene matches. Germline V gene lookup returns CDR1 DFQATT and CDR2 SNEGSKA (reference sequence). The CDR3 has 17 residues. CDR3 nucleotide sequence: TGCAGTGCTAGAGCCCGCCCGGGACTAGCGGGGACCAATGAGCAGTTCTTC. Translating it yields CSARARPGLAGTNEQFF.

The chain recombines TRBV10-1 with TRBJ2-5; TRBD1 might be the D (5 bases). The germline CDR1 and CDR2 sequences are WNHNN and SYGVQD (reference sequence). This CDR3 comprises 13 residues. Trimming removed 4 bases from V and 4 bases from J, with 10 bases in between. The CDR3 sequence: CASSGGGRETQYF. The CDR3 coding sequence is TGCGCCAGCAGTGGGGGCGGCCGAGAGACCCAGTACTTC.

The chain links TRBV29-1 to TRBJ1-6; TRBD1 is a possible D gene (5 bases). The ends were cut back, 6 bases at V and 0 bases at J, with 6 bases in the middle. Germline V gene data show CDR1 as SQVTM and CDR2 as ANQGSEA. This CDR3 contains 13 residues. DNA of the CDR3: TGCAGCGTACAGGTCTCCTATAATTCACCCCTCCACTTT. It yields the protein CSVQVSYNSPLHF.

V and J are TRBV19 and TRBJ1-3; tentative D call: TRBD1 (5 bases). CDR1 and CDR2 from the germline V gene are LNHDA and SQIVND (reference sequence). V lost 10 bases to trimming and J lost 2 bases, with 15 bases between them. The CDR3 sequence is 14 residues long. The CDR3 DNA sequence: TGTGCCACCCGGACACCAACGACTGGAAACACCATATATTTT. Encoded protein: CATRTPTTGNTIYF.

This clonotype was seen only a few times. The V call is TRBV20-1, the J call TRBJ2-2; D possibly corresponds to TRBD2 (5 bases). Germline loops: CDR1 DFQATT, CDR2 SNEGSKA (reference sequence). The CDR3 is made up of 13 amino acids. Trimming took off 3 bases at V and 8 bases at J, with 13 bases between the two ends. The CDR3 region is CSASPSSAGELFF. The CDR3 DNA sequence: TGCAGTGCTAGCCCTAGTAGCGCTGGGGAGCTGTTTTTT.